Listed below are T cell receptor beta chains from one sample, sequenced in a study of cytomegalovirus exposure and HLA in healthy donors. Some clones are missing from TCRdb's copy, which holds only in-frame ones; the method was immunoSEQ multiplex PCR. The sample records about 86,000 clones, 70% to 80% being singletons. The material sequenced was PBMCs. These receptors originate from a man between 60 and 75 years old in good health and CMV-seronegative. Both conserved end residues are part of each CDR3. The D gene is left open where the match is weak. The size field is filled for only some rows; it gives once, few, many or a size class.

d_call: -
clone_size: -
cdr3_length: 16
v_call: TRBV27
j_call: TRBJ2-3
cdr3_aa: CASSLPSGGGTDTQYF

d_call: TRBD2
clone_size: -
cdr3_length: 17
v_call: TRBV5-1
j_call: TRBJ2-1
cdr3_aa: CASSLAVERALADEQFF

d_call: -
clone_size: -
cdr3_length: 13
v_call: TRBV19
j_call: TRBJ2-7
cdr3_aa: CARTAATEYEQYF

d_call: -
clone_size: -
cdr3_length: 13
v_call: TRBV5-4
j_call: TRBJ2-2
cdr3_aa: CASTDRVGGELFF

d_call: TRBD1
clone_size: -
cdr3_length: 16
v_call: TRBV9
j_call: TRBJ2-7
cdr3_aa: CASSVGGRQGADEQYF

d_call: TRBD1
clone_size: -
cdr3_length: 15
v_call: TRBV4-1
j_call: TRBJ1-3
cdr3_aa: CASSQPGGARNTIYF

d_call: -
clone_size: -
cdr3_length: 14
v_call: TRBV19
j_call: TRBJ2-3
cdr3_aa: CASTRGAGADTQYF

d_call: -
clone_size: once
cdr3_length: 16
v_call: TRBV5-4
j_call: TRBJ2-7
cdr3_aa: CASSLNLPPLNYEQYF

d_call: TRBD2
clone_size: -
cdr3_length: 15
v_call: TRBV11-3
j_call: TRBJ2-3
cdr3_aa: CASSLGTSGTDTQYF

d_call: TRBD1
clone_size: -
cdr3_length: 15
v_call: TRBV6-5
j_call: TRBJ1-2
cdr3_aa: CASSRQGKANYGYTF

d_call: -
clone_size: -
cdr3_length: 15
v_call: TRBV10-2
j_call: TRBJ1-4
cdr3_aa: CASSESAGDNEKLFF

d_call: TRBD2
clone_size: -
cdr3_length: 20
v_call: TRBV6-1
j_call: TRBJ2-3
cdr3_aa: CASSEIWSGTSGSSTDTQYF

d_call: -
clone_size: -
cdr3_length: 14
v_call: TRBV19
j_call: TRBJ1-5
cdr3_aa: CASRLTGGNQPQHF

d_call: TRBD2
clone_size: -
cdr3_length: 16
v_call: TRBV5-4
j_call: TRBJ2-3
cdr3_aa: CASSLGDGGARETQYF

d_call: -
clone_size: -
cdr3_length: 14
v_call: TRBV5-1
j_call: TRBJ2-1
cdr3_aa: CASSLGLAPNEQFF

d_call: -
clone_size: -
cdr3_length: 15
v_call: TRBV28
j_call: TRBJ1-5
cdr3_aa: CASSSPAGQVQPQHF

d_call: TRBD2
clone_size: once
cdr3_length: 14
v_call: TRBV11-2
j_call: TRBJ2-3
cdr3_aa: CASSLLGGADTQYF

d_call: TRBD2
clone_size: -
cdr3_length: 15
v_call: TRBV27
j_call: TRBJ2-7
cdr3_aa: CASRPPSGSPYEQYF

d_call: -
clone_size: -
cdr3_length: 16
v_call: TRBV6-1
j_call: TRBJ1-1
cdr3_aa: CASSEVGGGMNTEAFF

d_call: TRBD2
clone_size: -
cdr3_length: 13
v_call: TRBV30
j_call: TRBJ2-1
cdr3_aa: CAWSRLAGGKQFF

d_call: -
clone_size: -
cdr3_length: 19
v_call: TRBV28
j_call: TRBJ2-7
cdr3_aa: CASSKPGGTRGGGASEQYF

d_call: TRBD1
clone_size: -
cdr3_length: 15
v_call: TRBV7-8
j_call: TRBJ2-7
cdr3_aa: CASSSWDRGSYEQYF

d_call: -
clone_size: -
cdr3_length: 15
v_call: TRBV5-4
j_call: TRBJ2-7
cdr3_aa: CASSFGSGALPDPVF

d_call: -
clone_size: -
cdr3_length: 15
v_call: TRBV5-6
j_call: TRBJ1-1
cdr3_aa: CASSTPLRPRSEAFF

d_call: -
clone_size: -
cdr3_length: 12
v_call: TRBV9
j_call: TRBJ1-3
cdr3_aa: CASSDLGNTIYF

d_call: -
clone_size: few
cdr3_length: 11
v_call: TRBV29-1
j_call: TRBJ1-2
cdr3_aa: CSVLSGYGYTF

d_call: -
clone_size: -
cdr3_length: 14
v_call: TRBV5-6
j_call: TRBJ2-7
cdr3_aa: CASSLGRLGDEQYF

d_call: -
clone_size: -
cdr3_length: 15
v_call: TRBV15
j_call: TRBJ2-1
cdr3_aa: CATSLGEGGRNEQFF

d_call: -
clone_size: -
cdr3_length: 14
v_call: TRBV29-1
j_call: TRBJ2-3
cdr3_aa: CSVEETGVPDTQYF